One and the same sample provided the 23 T cell receptor beta chains below, sequenced in a study of Ad26.COV2.S vaccination and SARS-CoV-2 variants. The method was immunoSEQ multiplex PCR; TCRdb's version includes in-frame clones alone and lacks a portion of them. Here the sample spans about half a million clones, about 88% being singletons. Sample treatment: 19 received Ad26.COV2.S at low or high dose, single or two shots; about 5 received placebo; per-sample allocation not given. Sampling took place 63 days after the first vaccine or placebo injection. Specimen: peripheral blood, collected in a trial of Ad26.COV2.S vaccine versus placebo. The receptors were gathered from a person aged 18-60 years who received the Ad26.COV2.S COVID-19 vaccine or a placebo.

About this clone itself: The same CDR3 arises from other DNA sequences in this sample as well. The chain carries TRBV12-5 and TRBJ2-7, with D tentatively TRBD1 or TRBD2 (5 bases each). The CDR3 spans 13 residues. V was clipped by 7 bases and J by 3 bases, with 13 bases between them. Germline CDR1 reads LGHNT; CDR2 reads FRNRAP. CDR3 coding DNA: TGTGCTAGTGCCCCGGGGCAGAGCTACGAGCAGTACTTC. This encodes CASAPGQSYEQYF.

In its sample, this clone was seen once. The rearrangement uses TRBV7-9 and TRBJ1-2, with a weak D call TRBD1 (5 bases). The CDR3 contains 15 residues. Germline V gene data show CDR1 as SEHNR and CDR2 as FQNEAQ (reference sequence). V was pared by 4 bases and J by 4 bases, with 16 bases between. The CDR3 reads CASSSTPGTIYGYTF. The DNA of the CDR3 is TGTGCCAGCAGCTCCACACCCGGGACGATCTATGGCTACACCTTC. The whole variable domain, filled in from reference TRBV7-9 and TRBJ1-2, reads DTGVSQNPRHKITKRGQNVTFRCDPISEHNRLYWYRQTLGQGPEFLTYFQNEAQLEKSRLLSDRFSAERPKGSFSTLEIQRTEQGDSAMYLCASSSTPGTIYGYTFGSGTRLTVV.

The gene calls are TRBV28 and TRBJ2-3, with D possibly matching TRBD1 (5 bases). Per the germline V gene, CDR1 is MDHEN and CDR2 is SYDVKM. Trimming shortened V by 6 bases and J by 4 bases, and 8 bases separated the two germline ends. The CDR3 runs to 12 residues. Here the CDR3 reads CASRTEPDTQYF. CDR3 nucleotides: TGTGCCAGCAGGACAGAGCCAGATACGCAGTATTTT.

The CDR3 is CASSLDSNTEAFF. CDR3 in DNA: TGTGCCAGCAGCCTGGACAGCAACACTGAAGCTTTCTTT. The V and J genes are TRBV13 and TRBJ1-1; TRBD1 is a possible D gene (6 bases). V was trimmed by 5 bases and J by 2 bases, leaving 9 bases between them. The V gene's germline CDR1 is PRHDT and CDR2 FYEKMQ (reference sequence). CDR3 length: 13 residues.

CDR3 sequence (DNA): TGTGCCAGCTCACAGTCGTACGGGGGACAGGCGAATTCACCCCTCCACTTT. Amino acid sequence: CASSQSYGGQANSPLHF. The chain uses TRBV18 and TRBJ1-6; 8 bases fit TRBD1. Germline CDR1 reads KGHSH; CDR2 reads LQKENI. J lost 7 bases, V lost 4 bases, and 12 bases had no gene match. The CDR3 is 17 residues long.

The chain joins TRBV18 to TRBJ1-1; 7 nucleotides line up with TRBD1. CDR3 length: 13 residues. The V and J ends lost 6 bases and 7 bases, in that order; junction bases with no gene match: 8. From germline, CDR1 is KGHSH and CDR2 LQKENI. CDR3 DNA sequence: TGTGCCAGCTCCCGGACCGGGACAGTTGAAGCTTTCTTT. This codes for CASSRTGTVEAFF.

This clone has only a few counts. This same CDR3 is encoded by further DNA sequences in the sample. The chain links TRBV9 to TRBJ1-6; 7 nucleotides match TRBD1. V trimming: 2 bases; J trimming: 5 bases; junction bases outside the gene matches: 1. CDR1 SGDLS and CDR2 YYNGEE come from the germline V gene. This CDR3 is 14 amino acids long. CDR3 bases: TGTGCCAGCAGCGTGGGACAGAATAATTCACCCCTCCACTTT. Residues: CASSVGQNNSPLHF.

A few counts support this clone. The V gene is TRBV21-1, the J gene TRBJ2-7; the table calls TRBD1, which could not be checked here. TRBV21-1 is designated a pseudogene. The CDR3 is 13 residues long. The CDR3 DNA reads TGTGCCACCCCCGGGACACTCTCCTACGAGCAGTACTTC. Its translation: CATPGTLSYEQYF.

The chain is built from TRBV15 and TRBJ2-7; no definite D call. The V gene lost 1 base and the J gene lost 1 base, with 11 bases spanning the gap. The CDR3 runs 15 residues. Germline CDR1 reads LNHNV; CDR2 reads YYDKDF (reference sequence). The DNA of the CDR3 is TGTGCCACCAGCAGAGGGTGGGGTAATTCCTACGAGCAGTACTTC. Its translation is CATSRGWGNSYEQYF.

The sample holds a few counts of this clone. V usage is TRBV30 and J usage is TRBJ1-5; 10 bases are a match to TRBD1. The CDR3 runs to 17 residues. With V trimmed by 3 bases and J by 2 bases, 10 bases remained unmatched. The V gene's germline CDR1 is GTSNPN and CDR2 SVGIG (reference sequence). CDR3: CAWSVDRGLSGNQPQHF. The CDR3 bases are TGTGCCTGGAGCGTTGACAGGGGGCTCAGTGGCAATCAGCCCCAGCATTTT.

V gene TRBV5-8 combines with J gene TRBJ1-6; D is possibly TRBD1 (6 bases). CDR3 size: 15 residues. The V gene's germline CDR1 is SGHTS and CDR2 YDEGEE. The V end lost 1 base, the J end lost 9 bases, and 14 bases lay between the germline ends. CDR3 residues: CASSLPTGIVSPLHF. CDR3 nucleotides: TGTGCCAGCAGCTTGCCTACAGGGATCGTTTCACCCCTCCACTTT.

This chain uses TRBV6-5 with TRBJ2-7; D is tentatively TRBD1 or TRBD2 (5 bases each). CDR3 length: 13 amino acids. The germline V and J ends were trimmed by 2 bases and 3 bases, with 8 bases remaining between them. Germline V gives CDR1 MNHEY, CDR2 SVGAGI. This CDR3 is CASSYRDRYEQYF. CDR3 DNA sequence: TGTGCCAGCAGTTACAGGGACCGCTACGAGCAGTACTTC.

This chain connects TRBV4-1 to TRBJ2-3, with no clear D. Per germline, CDR1 MGHRA and CDR2 YSYEKL. The CDR3 runs to 14 residues. Trimming cost V 5 bases and J 1 base, with 10 bases left between them. CDR3 sequence (DNA): TGCGCCAGCAGCAGTCGTTCAGGCACAGATACGCAGTATTTT. The encoded protein is CASSSRSGTDTQYF.

The rearrangement uses TRBV6-1 and TRBJ2-5; 7 positions agree with TRBD2. The CDR3 totals 16 residues. CDR1 MNHNS and CDR2 SASEGT come from the germline V gene. V was pared by 4 bases and J by 5 bases, with 13 bases of the junction left unmatched. This chain's CDR3 is CASSGEGPSGPETQYF. The CDR3, as DNA: TGTGCCAGCAGTGGGGAGGGGCCTAGCGGCCCGGAGACCCAGTACTTC.

The rearrangement joins TRBV11-2 to TRBJ2-5, with 8 bases identical to TRBD2. The CDR3 sequence is 15 residues long. Per germline, CDR1 SGHAT and CDR2 FQNNGV. V shed 4 bases, J shed 3 bases, and the junction held 7 bases outside the gene matches. The CDR3: CASSYPGLGKETQYF. Written as DNA, the CDR3 is TGTGCCAGCAGCTACCCGGGACTAGGGAAAGAGACCCAGTACTTC. Drawing the rest from reference TRBV11-2 and TRBJ2-5, the complete variable domain is EAGVAQSPRYKIIEKRQSVAFWCNPISGHATLYWYQQILGQGPKLLIQFQNNGVVDDSQLPKDRFSAERLKGVDSTLKIQPAKLEDSAVYLCASSYPGLGKETQYFGPGTRLLVL.

The V and J genes are TRBV29-1 and TRBJ2-7; 10 nucleotides align to TRBD1. CDR3 length: 16 amino acids. V lost 7 bases and J lost 6; bases outside the gene matches: 18. Germline CDR1 is SQVTM and CDR2 is ANQGSEA. The CDR3 nucleotides read TGCAGCGCCGGGACAGGGGCCCTATCCTACCCTAGCGAGCAGTACTTC. This translates into CSAGTGALSYPSEQYF.

By proportion, this clone is medium-sized. This chain connects TRBV13 to TRBJ2-5, with 9 bases that match TRBD1. V lost 1 base to trimming and J lost 5 bases; unmatched junction nucleotides: 5. The CDR3 extends over 15 amino acids. Per germline, CDR1 PRHDT and CDR2 FYEKMQ (reference sequence). The CDR3 DNA reads as TGTGCCAGCAGCTTAGACAGGGGGCGCGGGGAGACCCAGTACTTC. This translates into CASSLDRGRGETQYF. The full variable domain, in which reference TRBV13 and TRBJ2-5 provide the parts outside the CDR3, is AAGVIQSPRHLIKEKRETATLKCYPIPRHDTVYWYQQGPGQDPQFLISFYEKMQSDKGSIPDRFSAQQFSDYHSELNMSSLELGDSALYFCASSLDRGRGETQYFGPGTRLLVL.

This sequence joins TRBV18 and TRBJ2-7; the match to TRBD1 covers 10 bases. This CDR3 region has 15 residues. Trimming removed 5 bases from V and 2 bases from J; junction bases left unmatched: 6. Per the germline V gene, CDR1 is KGHSH and CDR2 is LQKENI. The CDR3 spells CASSGSGTGAYEQYF. The CDR3, as DNA: TGTGCCAGCTCAGGCTCCGGGACAGGGGCCTACGAGCAGTACTTC.

V usage is TRBV9 and J usage is TRBJ2-7; TRBD2 is a possible D gene (6 bases). The germline V gene encodes CDR1 SGDLS and CDR2 YYNGEE. Trimming left V 4 bases short and J 0 bases short, with 11 bases between. This CDR3 has 14 residues. The CDR3 coding sequence is TGTGCCAGCAGCCTAGGAGGGAGCTCCTACGAGCAGTACTTC. Translation gives CASSLGGSSYEQYF.

The chain recombines TRBV7-8 with TRBJ2-7; D is undetermined. CDR3 length: 13 amino acids. V lost 0 bases and J lost 4, with 7 bases in between. Germline lookup yields CDR1 SGHVS and CDR2 FQNEAQ. The CDR3 loop reads CASSLASVYEQYF. In DNA form, the CDR3 reads TGTGCCAGCAGCTTAGCGTCGGTTTACGAGCAGTACTTC.

The J gene is TRBJ1-2, the V gene TRBV20-1; D call uncertain. The CDR3 extends over 13 amino acids. Looked up from germline, CDR1 is DFQATT and CDR2 is SNEGSKA (reference sequence). V shed 3 bases and J shed 0 bases, with 8 bases lying between them. CDR3 region: CSASGETNYGYTF. DNA for the CDR3: TGCAGTGCTAGTGGGGAGACTAACTATGGCTACACCTTC.

The genes are TRBV3-1 (or the pseudogene TRBV3-2) and TRBJ1-3; D gene uncertain. The CDR3 runs to 13 residues. The V gene lost 6 bases and the J gene lost 0 bases, with 6 bases spanning the gap. In germline, CDR1 is LGHDT, CDR2 YNNKEL (reference sequence). In DNA, the CDR3 is TGTGCCAGCAGGCCATCCTCTGGAAACACCATATATTTT. The encoded protein is CASRPSSGNTIYF.

The chain recombines TRBV4-1 with TRBJ2-1; tentative D call: TRBD2 (6 bases). CDR3 length equals 17 residues. Trimming took 0 bases from V and 0 from J, leaving 12 bases between them. Germline V lookup: CDR1 MGHRA, CDR2 YSYEKL. Written as DNA, the CDR3 is TGCGCCAGCAGCCAAGACGGGCGGGGTTACTCCTACAATGAGCAGTTCTTC. Translating it yields CASSQDGRGYSYNEQFF.